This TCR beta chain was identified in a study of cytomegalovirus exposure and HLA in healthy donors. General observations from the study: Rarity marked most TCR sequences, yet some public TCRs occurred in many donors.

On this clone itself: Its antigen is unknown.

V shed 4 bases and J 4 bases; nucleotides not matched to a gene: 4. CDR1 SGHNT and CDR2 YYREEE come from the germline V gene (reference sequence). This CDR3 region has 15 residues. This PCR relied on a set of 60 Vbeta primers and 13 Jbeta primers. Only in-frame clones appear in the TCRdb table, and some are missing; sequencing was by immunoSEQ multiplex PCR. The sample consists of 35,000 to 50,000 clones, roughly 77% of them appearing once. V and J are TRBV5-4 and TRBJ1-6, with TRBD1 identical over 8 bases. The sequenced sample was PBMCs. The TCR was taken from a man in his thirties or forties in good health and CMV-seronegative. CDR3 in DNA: TGTGCCAGCAGCATGGACAGGGAATATAATTCACCCCTCCACTTT. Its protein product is CASSMDREYNSPLHF.